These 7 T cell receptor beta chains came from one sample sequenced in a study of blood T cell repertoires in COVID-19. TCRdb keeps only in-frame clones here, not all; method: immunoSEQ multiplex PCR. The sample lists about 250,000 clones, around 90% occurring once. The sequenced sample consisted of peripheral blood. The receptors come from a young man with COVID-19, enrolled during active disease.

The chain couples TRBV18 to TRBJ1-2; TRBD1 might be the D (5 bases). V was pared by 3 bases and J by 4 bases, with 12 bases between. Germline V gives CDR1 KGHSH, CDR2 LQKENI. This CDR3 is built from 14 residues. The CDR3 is CASSPSDSVYGYTF. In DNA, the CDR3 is TGTGCCAGCTCACCTTCCGACAGCGTCTATGGCTACACCTTC.

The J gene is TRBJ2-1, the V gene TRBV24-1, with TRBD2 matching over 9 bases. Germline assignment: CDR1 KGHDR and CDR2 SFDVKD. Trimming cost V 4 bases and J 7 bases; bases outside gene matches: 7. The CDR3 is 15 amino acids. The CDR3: CATSEGGLARNEQFF. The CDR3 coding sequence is TGTGCCACCAGTGAGGGGGGACTAGCTAGAAATGAGCAGTTCTTC.

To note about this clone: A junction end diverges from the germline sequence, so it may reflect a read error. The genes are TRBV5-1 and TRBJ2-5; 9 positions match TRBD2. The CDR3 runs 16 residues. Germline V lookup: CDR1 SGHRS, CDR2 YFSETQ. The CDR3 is CASSGPQGVAGVALDF. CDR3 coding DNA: TGCGCCAGCAGCGGGCCCCAAGGGGTAGCGGGGGTAGCGCTGGACTTC.

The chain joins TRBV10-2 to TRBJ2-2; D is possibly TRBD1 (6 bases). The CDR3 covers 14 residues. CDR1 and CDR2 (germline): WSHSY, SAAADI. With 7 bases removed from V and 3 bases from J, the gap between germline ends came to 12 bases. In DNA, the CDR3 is TGCGCCAGCAAACCTCGGACAGACACCGGGGAGCTGTTTTTT. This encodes CASKPRTDTGELFF.

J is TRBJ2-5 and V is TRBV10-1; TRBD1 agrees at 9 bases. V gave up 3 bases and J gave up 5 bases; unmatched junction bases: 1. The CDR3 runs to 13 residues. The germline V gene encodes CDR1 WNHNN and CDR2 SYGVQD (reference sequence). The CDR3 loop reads CASSDGQGETQYF. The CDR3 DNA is TGCGCCAGCAGTGACGGACAGGGGGAGACCCAGTACTTC.

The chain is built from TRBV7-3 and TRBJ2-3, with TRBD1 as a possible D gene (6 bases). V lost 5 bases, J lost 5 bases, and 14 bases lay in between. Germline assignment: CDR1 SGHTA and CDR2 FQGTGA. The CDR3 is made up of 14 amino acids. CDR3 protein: CASSPTGAGDTQYF. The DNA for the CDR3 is TGTGCCAGCAGCCCGACAGGTGCAGGAGATACGCAGTATTTT.

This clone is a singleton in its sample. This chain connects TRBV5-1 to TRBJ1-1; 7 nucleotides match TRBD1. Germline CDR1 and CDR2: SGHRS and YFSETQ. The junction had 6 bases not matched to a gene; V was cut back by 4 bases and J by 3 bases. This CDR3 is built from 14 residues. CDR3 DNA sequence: TGCGCCAGCAGCGTGGATGGGACAGACACTGAAGCTTTCTTT. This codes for CASSVDGTDTEAFF.